The 6 T cell receptor beta chains below come from one sample, sequenced in a study of cytomegalovirus exposure and HLA in healthy donors. Clones were sequenced by immunoSEQ multiplex PCR, and TCRdb holds only the in-frame ones, with some missing. The sample carries under 350,000 clones, around 85% recorded once. Sequenced input: PBMCs. The source is a woman younger than 30 in good health and CMV-seronegative.

The chain employs TRBV2 and TRBJ1-3; D might be TRBD1 (5 bases). CDR1 and CDR2 (germline): SNHLY, FYNNEI. V was shortened by 7 bases and J by 4 bases, with 11 bases between the two germline ends. There are 13 residues in the CDR3. This CDR3 reads CASNLDTGNTIYF. Here the CDR3 DNA reads TGTGCCAGCAACCTGGACACGGGAAACACCATATATTTT.

The chain combines TRBV5-6 with TRBJ1-5, with 11 bases that match TRBD1. The CDR3 runs to 15 residues. Germline CDR1 SGHDT, CDR2 YYEEEE. The V gene end was trimmed by 4 bases and the J gene end by 4 bases; junction bases not matched to a gene: 4. CDR3 in amino acids: CASSVRDRGNQPQHF. The DNA of the CDR3 is TGTGCCAGCAGCGTCCGGGACAGGGGGAATCAGCCCCAGCATTTT.

This chain connects TRBV4-1 to TRBJ2-2; D gene ambiguous. Germline V gives CDR1 MGHRA, CDR2 YSYEKL. The V and J ends lost 0 bases and 0 bases respectively, with 5 bases between them. The CDR3 runs 15 residues. The CDR3 DNA sequence: TGCGCCAGCAGCCAAGATTCCACGAACACCGGGGAGCTGTTTTTT. This encodes CASSQDSTNTGELFF.

V gene TRBV30 combines with J gene TRBJ2-7; 10 positions agree with TRBD1. Trimming took 3 bases from V and 3 from J; bases not matched to a gene: 11. Germline values: CDR1 GTSNPN, CDR2 SVGIG (reference sequence). The length of the CDR3 is 16 residues. The CDR3 region is CAWREEDRGISYEQYF. CDR3 bases: TGTGCCTGGAGGGAGGAGGACAGGGGGATTAGCTACGAGCAGTACTTC.

J is TRBJ1-1 and V is TRBV10-2; D perhaps matches TRBD1 (6 bases). Germline loops: CDR1 WSHSY, CDR2 SAAADI. This CDR3 region has 14 residues. V was pared by 2 bases and J by 5 bases, with 12 bases between. CDR3 protein: CASSEQGWETEAFF. The CDR3 nucleotides read TGCGCCAGCAGTGAGCAGGGGTGGGAAACTGAAGCTTTCTTT.

The chain recombines TRBV7-2 with TRBJ2-7; possible D gene TRBD1, 5 bases. In germline, CDR1 is SGHTA, CDR2 FQGNSA. This CDR3 comprises 15 residues. V was trimmed by 5 bases and J by 6 bases, leaving 20 bases between them. The CDR3 coding sequence is TGTGCCAGCAGCCCCTCACGCAGGCAGGGTGGCGAGCAGTACTTC. The encoded protein is CASSPSRRQGGEQYF.